This T cell receptor beta chain was captured in a study of shared clonotypes between healthy human individuals. General observations from the study: Enrolling few donors narrowed the genetic and exposure-history diversity that was represented. It was observed that roughly 4.8% of naive CD4 clonotypes were shared across a handful of donors.

As processed by the authors: Junction-only sequences without quality scores were provided by ImmunoSEQ, so filtering was different. Profiled with immunoSEQ multiplex PCR; TCRdb holds only in-frame clones, not every one. The V and J calls and clone size come from that table; D and trimming were worked out from the DNA. The sample lists about 1 million clones, about 77% occurring once. In the CD4+ fraction, cells were divided into CD45RA+ naive and CD45RA-negative memory subsets. V lost 5 bases and J lost 2, with 13 bases in between. The CDR3 sequence is 15 residues long. The germline gives CDR1 LNHNV, CDR2 YYDKDF (reference sequence). On this clone: The antigen is undetermined.

The clonotype originates from a man between 18 and 29 years old in good health. V gene TRBV15 combines with J gene TRBJ1-5, with D perhaps matching TRBD1 (6 bases). The specimen sequenced was memory CD4+ T cells sorted from blood. Regarding subset: CD45RA-negative fraction. The CDR3 nucleotides are TGTGCCACCAGCCCTCAGGGGTTCGGCAATCAGCCCCAGCATTTT. This gives the protein CATSPQGFGNQPQHF.